A single sample is the source of the 20 T cell receptor beta chains below, sequenced in a study of monozygotic twins with inflammatory bowel disease. TCRdb re-called the 5' RACE reads, yielding one record per CDR3 amino acid sequence without DNA. Its clone listing holds some 170,000 distinct CDR3 sequences. What was sequenced was blood. The receptors were gathered from a human donor with ulcerative colitis or Crohn's disease, or a healthy co-twin of an affected twin (not recorded which).

This sequence joins TRBV11-3 and TRBJ2-7; the D call of TRBD1 rests on TCRdb alone, since no DNA is present to check it. The germline V gene encodes CDR1 SGHNT and CDR2 YENEEA. The CDR3 runs to 15 residues. This CDR3 is CASSLSDRGDYEQYF.

This chain joins TRBV10-2 and TRBJ1-6; TCRdb names TRBD1, which stays unverified in the absence of DNA. Germline assignment: CDR1 WSHSY and CDR2 SAAADI. The CDR3 sequence is 13 residues long. The CDR3 sequence: CASSAGVNSPLHF.

The V gene is TRBV15, the J gene TRBJ2-4; no DNA is available, so the TRBD1 call from TCRdb remains unchecked. Germline loops: CDR1 LNHNV, CDR2 YYDKDF (reference sequence). The CDR3 sequence is 15 residues long. The CDR3 region is CATSRDRAAKNIQYF.

This sequence joins TRBV19 and TRBJ2-2; with no DNA, the TCRdb D assignment of TRBD1 cannot be verified. Germline V gene data show CDR1 as LNHDA and CDR2 as SQIVND (reference sequence). The CDR3 spans 14 residues. CDR3 sequence: CASEGQPDTGELFF.

The chain employs TRBV7-9 and TRBJ2-1. Germline values: CDR1 SEHNR, CDR2 FQNEAQ (reference sequence). The CDR3 is 11 amino acids. The CDR3 loop reads CASSKRNEQFF.

J is TRBJ1-1 and V is TRBV12-3 or TRBV12-4; TCRdb names TRBD1, which stays unverified in the absence of DNA. The CDR3 totals 15 residues. The CDR3 sequence is CASSTRTGGLSEAFF.

The J gene is TRBJ1-5, the V gene TRBV5-1; no DNA is available, so the TRBD1 call from TCRdb remains unchecked. This CDR3 region has 15 residues. CDR1 SGHRS and CDR2 YFSETQ come from the germline V gene. CDR3 residues: CASSLGGTENQPQHF.

The chain has TRBV5-1 and TRBJ2-1; the TCRdb call, TRBD2, lacks DNA for checking. There are 16 residues in the CDR3. Germline V gene lookup returns CDR1 SGHRS and CDR2 YFSETQ. This CDR3 is CASSLAPAGDYNEQFF.

This chain links TRBV9 with TRBJ2-1; TCRdb's assignment of TRBD1 cannot be checked, as there is no DNA. Germline-derived CDR1 and CDR2 are SGDLS and YYNGEE. The CDR3 covers 13 residues. The CDR3 here is CASSMDSYNEQFF. Full variable domain (remainder filled in from reference TRBV9 and TRBJ2-1): DSGVTQTPKHLITATGQRVTLRCSPRSGDLSVYWYQQSLDQGLQFLIQYYNGEERAKGNILERFSAQQFPDLHSELNLSSLELGDSALYFCASSMDSYNEQFFGPGTRLTVL.

V gene TRBV2 combines with J gene TRBJ1-1; absent DNA, TCRdb's TRBD1 call cannot be checked. The CDR3 extends over 15 amino acids. The germline gives CDR1 SNHLY, CDR2 FYNNEI. This CDR3 is CASSEWQGKNTEAFF.

This chain joins TRBV20-1 and TRBJ2-7; there is no DNA to check the TCRdb D call of TRBD2. Germline-derived CDR1 and CDR2 are DFQATT and SNEGSKA (reference sequence). The CDR3 sequence is 15 residues long. CDR3 sequence: CSVQVGLADSYEQYF.

The CDR3 loop reads CASTPRWGSGTGNEQFF. The chain links TRBV6-5 to TRBJ2-1; TCRdb outputs TRBD1, but without DNA this stays unchecked. CDR3 size: 17 residues. Germline CDR1 and CDR2: MNHEY and SVGAGI.

The gene calls are TRBV11-2 and TRBJ2-1; the D call of TRBD2 rests on TCRdb alone, since no DNA is present to check it. From germline, CDR1 is SGHAT and CDR2 FQNNGV. The CDR3 sequence is 20 residues long. CDR3 protein: CASSLGRTLGREVYYNEQFF.

The chain joins TRBV5-1 to TRBJ2-1; with no DNA, the TCRdb D assignment of TRBD1 cannot be verified. The germline gives CDR1 SGHRS, CDR2 YFSETQ. The CDR3 has 17 amino acids. CDR3 loop: CASSLVRGGESYNEQFF.

The V gene is TRBV5-1, the J gene TRBJ2-7; no DNA is available, so the TRBD1 call from TCRdb remains unchecked. This CDR3 is 16 amino acids long. Germline loops: CDR1 SGHRS, CDR2 YFSETQ. This chain's CDR3 is CASSSDLNRAGYEQYF.

The gene calls are TRBV20-1 and TRBJ2-3; no DNA is available, so the TRBD1 call from TCRdb remains unchecked. CDR1 DFQATT and CDR2 SNEGSKA come from the germline V gene (reference sequence). The CDR3 spans 15 residues. CDR3 loop: CSARDWGYKADTQYF.

The rearrangement uses TRBV12-3 or TRBV12-4 and TRBJ2-2; the D call of TRBD1 rests on TCRdb alone, since no DNA is present to check it. CDR3 length: 15 amino acids. Here the CDR3 reads CASSLRGQHTGELFF.

The rearrangement joins TRBV12-3 or TRBV12-4 to TRBJ2-3; TCRdb names TRBD2, which stays unverified in the absence of DNA. The CDR3 is 17 amino acids. CDR3 in amino acids: CASSQDFPMTSTDMQYF.

The chain carries TRBV12-3 or TRBV12-4 and TRBJ1-4; TCRdb calls TRBD1, which cannot be checked without DNA. This CDR3 has 17 residues. The CDR3 region is CASSQPGGGATNEKLFF.

The J gene is TRBJ2-2, the V gene TRBV7-9; the D gene TCRdb calls, TRBD1, cannot be checked with no DNA. Germline loops: CDR1 SEHNR, CDR2 FQNEAQ (reference sequence). The CDR3 is made up of 14 amino acids. The CDR3 sequence: CASSPGEFRGELFF.